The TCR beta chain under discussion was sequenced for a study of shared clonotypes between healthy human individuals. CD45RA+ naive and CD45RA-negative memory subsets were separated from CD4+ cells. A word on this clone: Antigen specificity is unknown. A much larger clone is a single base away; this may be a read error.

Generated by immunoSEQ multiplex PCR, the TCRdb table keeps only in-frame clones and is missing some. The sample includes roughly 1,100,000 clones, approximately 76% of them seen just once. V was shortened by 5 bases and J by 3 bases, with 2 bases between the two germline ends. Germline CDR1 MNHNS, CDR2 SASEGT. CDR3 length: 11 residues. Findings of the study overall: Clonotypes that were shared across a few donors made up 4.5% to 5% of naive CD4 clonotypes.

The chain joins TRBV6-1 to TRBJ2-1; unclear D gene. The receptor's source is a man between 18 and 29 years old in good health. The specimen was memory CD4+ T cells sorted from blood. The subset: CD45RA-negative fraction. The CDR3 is CASSFYNEQFF. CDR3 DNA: TGTGCCAGCAGTTTCTACAATGAGCAGTTCTTC.